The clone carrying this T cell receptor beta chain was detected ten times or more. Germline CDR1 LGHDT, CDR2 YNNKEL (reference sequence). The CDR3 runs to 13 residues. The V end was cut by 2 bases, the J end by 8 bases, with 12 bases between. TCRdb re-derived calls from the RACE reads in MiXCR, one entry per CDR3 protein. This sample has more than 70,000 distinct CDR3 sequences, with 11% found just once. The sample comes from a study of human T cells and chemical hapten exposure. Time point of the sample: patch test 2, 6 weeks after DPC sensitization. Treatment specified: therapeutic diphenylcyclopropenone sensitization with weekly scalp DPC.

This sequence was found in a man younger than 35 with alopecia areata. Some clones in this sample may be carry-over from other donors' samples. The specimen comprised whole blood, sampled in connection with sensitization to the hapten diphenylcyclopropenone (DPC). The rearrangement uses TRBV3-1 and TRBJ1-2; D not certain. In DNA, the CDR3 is TGTGCCAGCAGCCAACTTCCTGTTTCGGGCTACACCTTC. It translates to CASSQLPVSGYTF. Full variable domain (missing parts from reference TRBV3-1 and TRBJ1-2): DTAVSQTPKYLVTQMGNDKSIKCEQNLGHDTMYWYKQDSKKFLKIMFSYNNKELIINETVPNRFSPKSPDKAHLNLHINSLELGDSAVYFCASSQLPVSGYTFGSGTRLTVV.